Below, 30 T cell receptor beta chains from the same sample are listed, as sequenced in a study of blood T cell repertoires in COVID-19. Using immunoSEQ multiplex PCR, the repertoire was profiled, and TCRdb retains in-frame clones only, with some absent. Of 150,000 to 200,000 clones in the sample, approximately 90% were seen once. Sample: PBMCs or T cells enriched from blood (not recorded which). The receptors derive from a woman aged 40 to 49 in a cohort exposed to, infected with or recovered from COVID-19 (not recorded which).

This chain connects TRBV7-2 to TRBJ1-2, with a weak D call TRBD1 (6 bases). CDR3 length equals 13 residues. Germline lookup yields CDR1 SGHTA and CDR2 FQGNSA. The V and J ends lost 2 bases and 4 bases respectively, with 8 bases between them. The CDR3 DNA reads TGTGCCAGCAGCTTAATAGGGGGCTATGGCTACACCTTC. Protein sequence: CASSLIGGYGYTF.

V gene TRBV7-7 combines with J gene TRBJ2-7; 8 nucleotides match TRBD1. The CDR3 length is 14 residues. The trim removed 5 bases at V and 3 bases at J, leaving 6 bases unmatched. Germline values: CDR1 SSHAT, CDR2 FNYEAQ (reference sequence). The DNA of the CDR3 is TGTGCCAGCAGCGCCGGGACAGGTGGCTACGAGCAGTACTTC. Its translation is CASSAGTGGYEQYF.

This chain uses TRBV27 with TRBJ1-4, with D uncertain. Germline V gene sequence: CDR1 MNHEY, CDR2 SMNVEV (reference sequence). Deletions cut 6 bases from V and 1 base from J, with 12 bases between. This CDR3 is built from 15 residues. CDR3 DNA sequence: TGTGCCAGCAGGGCCGTGAGGGAAACTAATGAAAAACTGTTTTTT. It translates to CASRAVRETNEKLFF.

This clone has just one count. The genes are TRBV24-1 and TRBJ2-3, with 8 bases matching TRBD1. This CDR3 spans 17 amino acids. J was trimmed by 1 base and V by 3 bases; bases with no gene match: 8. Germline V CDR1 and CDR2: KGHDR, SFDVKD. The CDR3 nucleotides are TGTGCCACCAGTGATGGGCAGGGGGCGCGTGGCACAGATACGCAGTATTTT. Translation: CATSDGQGARGTDTQYF.

The CDR3 DNA reads as TGTGCCAGCAGCCAAGAGTGGATGGCGGACTATGGCTACACCTTC. It codes for CASSQEWMADYGYTF. The rearrangement uses TRBV3-1 (or the pseudogene TRBV3-2) and TRBJ1-2, with D uncertain. V gave up 0 bases and J gave up 3 bases, with 11 bases separating them. The CDR3 sequence is 15 residues long. Germline values: CDR1 LGHDT, CDR2 YNNKEL (reference sequence).

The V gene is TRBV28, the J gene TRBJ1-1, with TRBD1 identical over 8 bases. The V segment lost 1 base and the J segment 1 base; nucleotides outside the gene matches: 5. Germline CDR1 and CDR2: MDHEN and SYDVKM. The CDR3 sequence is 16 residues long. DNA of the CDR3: TGTGCCAGCAGTTTATCCCCCGGGACAGGGAACACTGAAGCTTTCTTT. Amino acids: CASSLSPGTGNTEAFF.

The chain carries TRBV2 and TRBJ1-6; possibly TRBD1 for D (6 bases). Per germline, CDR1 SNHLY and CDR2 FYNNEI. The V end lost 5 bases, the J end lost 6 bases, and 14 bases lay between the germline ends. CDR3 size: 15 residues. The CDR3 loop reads CASSSGTSRNSPLHF. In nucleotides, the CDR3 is TGTGCCAGCAGTTCCGGGACAAGCCGTAATTCACCCCTCCACTTT.

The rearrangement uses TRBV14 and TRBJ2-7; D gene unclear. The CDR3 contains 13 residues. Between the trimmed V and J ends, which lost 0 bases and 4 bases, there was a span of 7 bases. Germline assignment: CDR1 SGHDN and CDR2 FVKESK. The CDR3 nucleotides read TGTGCCAGCAGCCAAGAGTTCTATTACGAGCAGTACTTC. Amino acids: CASSQEFYYEQYF.

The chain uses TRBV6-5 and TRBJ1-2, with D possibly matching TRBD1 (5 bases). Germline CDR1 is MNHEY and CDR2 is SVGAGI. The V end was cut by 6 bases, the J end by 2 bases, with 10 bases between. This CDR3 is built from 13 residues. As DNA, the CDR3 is TGTGCCAGCAGGACTAGACAGAACTATGGCTACACCTTC. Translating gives CASRTRQNYGYTF.

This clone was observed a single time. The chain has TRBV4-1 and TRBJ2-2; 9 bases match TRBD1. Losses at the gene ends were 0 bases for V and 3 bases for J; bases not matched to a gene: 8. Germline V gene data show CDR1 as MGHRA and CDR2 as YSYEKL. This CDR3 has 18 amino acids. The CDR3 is CASSQDVYRGQYTGELFF. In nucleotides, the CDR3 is TGCGCCAGCAGCCAAGACGTTTACAGGGGGCAGTACACCGGGGAGCTGTTTTTT.

The CDR3 is CASSLVSGPTDTQYF. CDR3 nucleotides: TGTGCCAGCAGCTTAGTTAGCGGTCCCACAGATACGCAGTATTTT. The V and J genes are TRBV11-3 and TRBJ2-3; TRBD2 is a possible D gene (6 bases). The CDR3 extends over 15 amino acids. CDR1 and CDR2 from the germline V gene are SGHNT and YENEEA. Trimming left V 1 base short and J 2 bases short, with 10 bases between. Combining the CDR3 with reference TRBV11-3 and TRBJ2-3 gives the whole variable domain EAGVVQSPRYKIIEKKQPVAFWCNPISGHNTLYWYLQNLGQGPELLIRYENEEAVDDSQLPKDRFSAERLKGVDSTLKIQPAELGDSAVYLCASSLVSGPTDTQYFGPGTRLTVL.

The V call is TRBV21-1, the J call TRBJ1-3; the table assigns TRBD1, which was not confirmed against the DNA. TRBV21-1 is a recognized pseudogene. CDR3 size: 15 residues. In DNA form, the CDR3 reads TGTGCCAGCAGAGGACAGGAGCACTCTGGAAACACCATATATTTT. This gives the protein CASRGQEHSGNTIYF.

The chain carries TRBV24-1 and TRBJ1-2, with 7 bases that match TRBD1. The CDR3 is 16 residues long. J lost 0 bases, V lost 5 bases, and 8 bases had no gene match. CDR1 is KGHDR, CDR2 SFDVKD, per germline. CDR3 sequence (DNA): TGTGCCACCAGTGCCGTCACCGGGACAGCTAACTATGGCTACACCTTC. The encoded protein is CATSAVTGTANYGYTF.

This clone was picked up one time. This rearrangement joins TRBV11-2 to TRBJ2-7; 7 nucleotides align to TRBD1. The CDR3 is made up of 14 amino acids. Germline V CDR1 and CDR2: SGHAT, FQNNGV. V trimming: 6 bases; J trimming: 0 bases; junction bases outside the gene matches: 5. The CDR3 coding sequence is TGTGCCAGCAGACAGACAGGGATCTCCTACGAGCAGTACTTC. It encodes CASRQTGISYEQYF.

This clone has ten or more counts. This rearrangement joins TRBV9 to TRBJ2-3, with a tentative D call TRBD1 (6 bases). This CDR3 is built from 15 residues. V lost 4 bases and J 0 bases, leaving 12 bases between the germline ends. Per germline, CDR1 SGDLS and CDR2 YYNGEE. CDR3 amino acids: CASSPRDTSTDTQYF. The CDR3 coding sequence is TGTGCCAGCAGCCCCAGGGACACTAGCACAGATACGCAGTATTTT.

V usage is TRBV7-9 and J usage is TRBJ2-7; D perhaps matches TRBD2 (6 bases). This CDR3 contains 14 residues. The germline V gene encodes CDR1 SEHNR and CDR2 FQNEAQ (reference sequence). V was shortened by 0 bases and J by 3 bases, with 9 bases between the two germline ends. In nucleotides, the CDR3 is TGTGCCAGCAGCTTAGCTAGCGGTGTCTACGAGCAGTACTTC. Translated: CASSLASGVYEQYF.

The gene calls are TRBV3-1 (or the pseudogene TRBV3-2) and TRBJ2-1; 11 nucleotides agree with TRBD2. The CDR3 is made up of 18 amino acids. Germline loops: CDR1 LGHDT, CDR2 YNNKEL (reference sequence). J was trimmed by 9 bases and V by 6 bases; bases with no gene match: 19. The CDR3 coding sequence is TGTGCCAGCAGACCTACTAGCGGGGGCAGCTTGAAAAGGGGTGAGCAGTTCTTC. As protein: CASRPTSGGSLKRGEQFF.

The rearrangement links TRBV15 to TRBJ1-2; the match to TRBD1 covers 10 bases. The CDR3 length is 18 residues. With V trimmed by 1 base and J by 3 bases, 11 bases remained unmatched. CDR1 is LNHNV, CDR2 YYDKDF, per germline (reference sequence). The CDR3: CATSRGRQGAIIDYGYTF. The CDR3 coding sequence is TGTGCCACCAGCAGAGGTCGACAGGGGGCTATTATAGACTATGGCTACACCTTC.

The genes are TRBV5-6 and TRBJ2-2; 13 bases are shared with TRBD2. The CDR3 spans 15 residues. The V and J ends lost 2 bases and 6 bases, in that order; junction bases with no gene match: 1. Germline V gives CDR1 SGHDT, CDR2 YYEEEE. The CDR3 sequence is CASSFGTSGAGELFF. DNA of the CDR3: TGTGCCAGCAGCTTTGGGACTAGCGGGGCCGGGGAGCTGTTTTTT.

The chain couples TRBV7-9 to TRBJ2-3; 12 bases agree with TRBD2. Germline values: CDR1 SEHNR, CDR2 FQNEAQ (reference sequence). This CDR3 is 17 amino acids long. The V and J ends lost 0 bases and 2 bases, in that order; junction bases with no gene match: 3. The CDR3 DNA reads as TGTGCCAGCAGCTTAGCCCGACTAGCGGGGGACACAGATACGCAGTATTTT. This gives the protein CASSLARLAGDTDTQYF.

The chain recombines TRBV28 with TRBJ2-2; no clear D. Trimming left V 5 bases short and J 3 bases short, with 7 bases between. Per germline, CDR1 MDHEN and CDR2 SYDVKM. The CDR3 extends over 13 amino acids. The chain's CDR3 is CASSPQDTGELFF. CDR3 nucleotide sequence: TGTGCCAGCAGTCCTCAGGACACCGGGGAGCTGTTTTTT.

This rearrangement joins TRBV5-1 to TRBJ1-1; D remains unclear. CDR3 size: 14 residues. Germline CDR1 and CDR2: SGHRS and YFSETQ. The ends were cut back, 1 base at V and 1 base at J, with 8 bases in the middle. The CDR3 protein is CASSLLSQNTEAFF. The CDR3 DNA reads TGCGCCAGCAGCTTGCTATCCCAGAACACTGAAGCTTTCTTT.

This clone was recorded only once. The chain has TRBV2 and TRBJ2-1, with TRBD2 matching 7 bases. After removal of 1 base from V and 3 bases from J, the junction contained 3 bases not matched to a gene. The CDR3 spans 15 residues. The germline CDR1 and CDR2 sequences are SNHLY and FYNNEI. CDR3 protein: CASSEGDYLYNEQFF. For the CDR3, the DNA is TGTGCCAGCAGTGAAGGGGACTACCTCTACAATGAGCAGTTCTTC.

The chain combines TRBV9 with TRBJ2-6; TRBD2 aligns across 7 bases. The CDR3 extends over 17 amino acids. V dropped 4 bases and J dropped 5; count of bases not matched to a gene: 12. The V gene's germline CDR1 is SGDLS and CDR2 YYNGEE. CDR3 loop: CASSPTRGGVWANVLTF. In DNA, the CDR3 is TGTGCCAGCAGCCCGACAAGGGGAGGGGTTTGGGCCAACGTCCTGACTTTC.

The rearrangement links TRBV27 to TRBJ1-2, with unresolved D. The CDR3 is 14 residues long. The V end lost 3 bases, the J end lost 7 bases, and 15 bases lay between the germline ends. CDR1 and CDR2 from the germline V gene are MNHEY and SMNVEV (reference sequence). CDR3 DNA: TGTGCCAGCAGTTTTGGCGGTCCTCCAACTGGCTACACCTTC. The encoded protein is CASSFGGPPTGYTF.

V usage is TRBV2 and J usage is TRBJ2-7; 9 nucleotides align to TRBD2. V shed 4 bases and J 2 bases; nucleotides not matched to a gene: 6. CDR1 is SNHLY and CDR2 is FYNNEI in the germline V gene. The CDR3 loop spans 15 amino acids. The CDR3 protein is CASSGLAGDPYEQYF. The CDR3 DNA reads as TGTGCCAGCAGTGGGTTAGCGGGAGATCCCTACGAGCAGTACTTC.

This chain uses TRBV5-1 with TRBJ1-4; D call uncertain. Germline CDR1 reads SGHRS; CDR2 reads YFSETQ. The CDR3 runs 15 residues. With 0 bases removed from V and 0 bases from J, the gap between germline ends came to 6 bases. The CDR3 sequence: CASSLAFATNEKLFF. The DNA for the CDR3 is TGCGCCAGCAGCTTGGCGTTCGCAACTAATGAAAAACTGTTTTTT.

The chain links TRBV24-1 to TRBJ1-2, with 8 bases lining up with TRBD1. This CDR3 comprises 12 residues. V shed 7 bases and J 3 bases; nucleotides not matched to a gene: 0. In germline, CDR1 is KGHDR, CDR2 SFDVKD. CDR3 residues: CATRGQDYGYTF. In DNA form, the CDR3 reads TGTGCCACCAGGGGACAGGACTATGGCTACACCTTC.

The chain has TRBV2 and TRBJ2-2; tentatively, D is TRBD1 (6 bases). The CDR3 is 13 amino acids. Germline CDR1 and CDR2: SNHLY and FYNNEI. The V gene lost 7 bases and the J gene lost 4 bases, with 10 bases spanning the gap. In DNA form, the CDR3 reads TGTGCCAGCACTACAGGGCCCACCGGGGAGCTGTTTTTT. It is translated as CASTTGPTGELFF.

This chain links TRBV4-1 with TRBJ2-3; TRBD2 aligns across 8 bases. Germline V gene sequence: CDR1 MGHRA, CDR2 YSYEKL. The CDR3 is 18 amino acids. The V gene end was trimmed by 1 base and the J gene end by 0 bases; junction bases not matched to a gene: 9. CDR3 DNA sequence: TGCGCCAGCAGCCAAGTAGCGGGGAGGCTTATAAGCACAGATACGCAGTATTTT. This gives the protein CASSQVAGRLISTDTQYF.